Listed below are T cell receptor beta chains from one sample, sequenced in a study of a mutant IDH1 vaccine in newly diagnosed glioma. TCRdb keeps only in-frame clones here, not all; method: immunoSEQ multiplex PCR. The sample has under 65,000 clones; about 74% are singletons. Sequencing used PBMCs, obtained from a glioma patient treated with radiotherapy, temozolomide or both. The receptors come from a woman aged 40 to 55 with glioma. Each CDR3 is given with its conserved first and last residue. Each record gives: CDR3 protein, V gene, CDR3 length, J gene.

CDR3 protein: CAIREGGQAIYGYTF
V gene: TRBV10-3
CDR3 length: 15
J gene: TRBJ1-2

CDR3 protein: CASSPTGTGKAFF
V gene: TRBV14
CDR3 length: 13
J gene: TRBJ1-1

CDR3 protein: CATRLAGGANNEQFF
V gene: TRBV6-5
CDR3 length: 15
J gene: TRBJ2-1

CDR3 protein: CASSLEPGVYYEQYF
V gene: TRBV5-1
CDR3 length: 15
J gene: TRBJ2-7

CDR3 protein: CASAQGRGRYSNQPQHF
V gene: TRBV12-5
CDR3 length: 17
J gene: TRBJ1-5

CDR3 protein: CASSPPPGRTGELFF
V gene: TRBV18
CDR3 length: 15
J gene: TRBJ2-2

CDR3 protein: CAAGTGYEQYF
V gene: TRBV25-1
CDR3 length: 11
J gene: TRBJ2-7

CDR3 protein: CASSYSPGSGANVLTF
V gene: TRBV6-5
CDR3 length: 16
J gene: TRBJ2-6

CDR3 protein: CASSVTGGITEAFF
V gene: TRBV9
CDR3 length: 14
J gene: TRBJ1-1

CDR3 protein: CASSLVRGSYEQYF
V gene: TRBV11-2
CDR3 length: 14
J gene: TRBJ2-7